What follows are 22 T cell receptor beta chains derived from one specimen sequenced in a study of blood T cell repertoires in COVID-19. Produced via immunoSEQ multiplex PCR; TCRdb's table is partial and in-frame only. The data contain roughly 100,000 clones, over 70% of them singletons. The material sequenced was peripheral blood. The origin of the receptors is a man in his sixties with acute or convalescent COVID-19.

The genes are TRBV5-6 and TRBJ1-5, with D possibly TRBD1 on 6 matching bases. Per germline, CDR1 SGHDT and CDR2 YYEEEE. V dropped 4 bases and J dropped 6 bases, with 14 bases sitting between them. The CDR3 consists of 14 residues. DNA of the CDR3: TGTGCCAGCAGCCTGGGGGGGCTGGGTCAGCCCCAGCATTTT. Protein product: CASSLGGLGQPQHF.

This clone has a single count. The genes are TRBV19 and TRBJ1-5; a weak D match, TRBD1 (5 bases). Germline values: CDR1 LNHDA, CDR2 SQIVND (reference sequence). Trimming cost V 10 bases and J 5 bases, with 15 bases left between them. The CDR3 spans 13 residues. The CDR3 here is CATSSWGDQPQHF. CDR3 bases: TGTGCCACCTCAAGTTGGGGGGATCAGCCCCAGCATTTT.

The CDR3 here is CASSEARGSVIQYF. The CDR3 DNA is TGTGCCAGCAGTGAGGCTAGAGGTTCTGTCATTCAGTACTTC. The chain uses TRBV2 and TRBJ2-4, with D hard to call. This CDR3 is 14 amino acids long. The germline CDR1 and CDR2 sequences are SNHLY and FYNNEI. Between the trimmed V and J ends, which lost 3 bases and 9 bases, there was a span of 15 bases.

The chain's CDR3 is CAWRARGLAGGEQFF. CDR3 bases: TGTGCCTGGAGGGCCCGGGGACTAGCGGGAGGTGAGCAGTTCTTC. This chain uses TRBV30 with TRBJ2-1, with 15 positions matching TRBD2. This CDR3 has 15 residues. Germline V gene lookup returns CDR1 GTSNPN and CDR2 SVGIG (reference sequence). Trimming removed 3 bases from V and 9 bases from J; junction bases left unmatched: 6.

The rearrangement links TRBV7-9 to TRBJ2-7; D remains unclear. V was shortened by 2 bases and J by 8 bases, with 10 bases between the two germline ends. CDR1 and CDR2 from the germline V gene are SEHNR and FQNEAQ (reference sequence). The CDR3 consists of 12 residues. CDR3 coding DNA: TGTGCCAGCAGCTTAATACAGCCTCAGCAGTACTTC. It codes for CASSLIQPQQYF.

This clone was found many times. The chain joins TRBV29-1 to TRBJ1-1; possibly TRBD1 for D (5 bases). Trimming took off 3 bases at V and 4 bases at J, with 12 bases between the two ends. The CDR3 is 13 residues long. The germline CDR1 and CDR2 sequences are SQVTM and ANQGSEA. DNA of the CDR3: TGCAGCGTTGACGGCCCCCAGGGCACTGAAGCTTTCTTT. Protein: CSVDGPQGTEAFF.

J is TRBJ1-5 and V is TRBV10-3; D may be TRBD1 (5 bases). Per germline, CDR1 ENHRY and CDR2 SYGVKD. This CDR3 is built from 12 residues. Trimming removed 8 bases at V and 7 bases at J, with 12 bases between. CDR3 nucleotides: TGTGCCATCGGGGGGGGTGACCAGCCCCAGCATTTT. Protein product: CAIGGGDQPQHF.

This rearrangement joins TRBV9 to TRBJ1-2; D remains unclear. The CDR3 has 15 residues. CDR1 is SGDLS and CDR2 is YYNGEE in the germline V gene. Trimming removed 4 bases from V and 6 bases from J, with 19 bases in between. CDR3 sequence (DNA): TGTGCCAGCAGCCCAGACCCCGACGCTGGAGATGGCTACACCTTC. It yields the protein CASSPDPDAGDGYTF.

The CDR3 sequence: CASSAWGGDTQYF. CDR3 DNA sequence: TGTGCCAGCAGCGCGTGGGGGGGAGATACGCAGTATTTT. The chain carries TRBV7-2 and TRBJ2-3, with 7 bases aligning to TRBD2. CDR3 length equals 13 residues. The V gene's germline CDR1 is SGHTA and CDR2 FQGNSA. Germline trimming cut 5 bases from V and 5 bases from J; bases unmatched to any gene: 4.

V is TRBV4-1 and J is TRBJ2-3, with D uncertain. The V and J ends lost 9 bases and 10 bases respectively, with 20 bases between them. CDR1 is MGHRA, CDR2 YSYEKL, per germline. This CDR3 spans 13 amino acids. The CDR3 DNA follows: TGCGCCAGTTCTAGTGTGAGTCTCGGTCCGCAGTATTTT. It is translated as CASSSVSLGPQYF.

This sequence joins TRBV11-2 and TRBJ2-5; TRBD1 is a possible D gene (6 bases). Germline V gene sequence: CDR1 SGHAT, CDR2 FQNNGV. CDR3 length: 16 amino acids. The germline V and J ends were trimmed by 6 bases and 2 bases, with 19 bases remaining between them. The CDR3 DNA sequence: TGTGCCAGCAGAGGTGAACGGGACACCTTTCAAGAGACCCAGTACTTC. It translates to CASRGERDTFQETQYF.

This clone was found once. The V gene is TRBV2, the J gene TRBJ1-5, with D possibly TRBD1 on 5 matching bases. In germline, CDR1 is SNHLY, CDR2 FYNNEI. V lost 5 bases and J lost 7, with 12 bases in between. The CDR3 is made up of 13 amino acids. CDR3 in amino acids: CASSPGIWQPQHF. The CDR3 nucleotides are TGTGCCAGCAGTCCAGGGATCTGGCAGCCCCAGCATTTT.

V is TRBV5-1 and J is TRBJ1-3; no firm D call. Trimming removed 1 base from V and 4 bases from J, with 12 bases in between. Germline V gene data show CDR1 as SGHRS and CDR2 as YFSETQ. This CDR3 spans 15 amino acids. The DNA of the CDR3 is TGCGCCAGCAGCTTGCAAGCGGGCTTGGGAAACACCATATATTTT. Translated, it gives CASSLQAGLGNTIYF. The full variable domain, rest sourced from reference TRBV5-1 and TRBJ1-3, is KAGVTQTPRYLIKTRGQQVTLSCSPISGHRSVSWYQQTPGQGLQFLFEYFSETQRNKGNFPGRFSGRQFSNSRSEMNVSTLELGDSALYLCASSLQAGLGNTIYFGEGSWLTVV.

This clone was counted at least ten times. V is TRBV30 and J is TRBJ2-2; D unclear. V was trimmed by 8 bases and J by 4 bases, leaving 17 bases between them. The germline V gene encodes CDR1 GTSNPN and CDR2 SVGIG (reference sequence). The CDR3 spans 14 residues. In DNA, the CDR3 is TGTGCCCCCACCCGCGTTAGATTCACCGGGGAGCTGTTTTTT. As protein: CAPTRVRFTGELFF.

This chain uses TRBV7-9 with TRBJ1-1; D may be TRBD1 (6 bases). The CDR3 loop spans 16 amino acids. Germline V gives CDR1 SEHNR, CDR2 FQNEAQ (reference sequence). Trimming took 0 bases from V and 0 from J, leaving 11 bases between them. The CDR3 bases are TGTGCCAGCAGCTTAGCCCTGGACAGTTTGAACACTGAAGCTTTCTTT. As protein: CASSLALDSLNTEAFF.

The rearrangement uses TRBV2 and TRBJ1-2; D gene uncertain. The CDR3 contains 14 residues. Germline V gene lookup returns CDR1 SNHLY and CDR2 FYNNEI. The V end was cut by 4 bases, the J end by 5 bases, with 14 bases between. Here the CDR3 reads CASSGRGSGYGYTF. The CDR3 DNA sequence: TGTGCCAGCAGTGGACGGGGAAGTGGGTATGGCTACACCTTC.

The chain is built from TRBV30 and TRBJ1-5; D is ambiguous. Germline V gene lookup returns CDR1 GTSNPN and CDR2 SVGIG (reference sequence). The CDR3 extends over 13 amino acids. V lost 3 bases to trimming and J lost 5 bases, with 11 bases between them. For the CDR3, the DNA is TGTGCCTGGAGCCCGACTAGGGATCAGCCCCAGCATTTT. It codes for CAWSPTRDQPQHF.

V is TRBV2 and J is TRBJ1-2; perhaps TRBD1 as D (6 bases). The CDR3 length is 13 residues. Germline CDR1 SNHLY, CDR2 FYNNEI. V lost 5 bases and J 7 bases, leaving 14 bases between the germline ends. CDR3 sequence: CASSLGAKSGYTF. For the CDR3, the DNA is TGTGCCAGCAGTCTGGGGGCGAAAAGTGGCTACACCTTC.

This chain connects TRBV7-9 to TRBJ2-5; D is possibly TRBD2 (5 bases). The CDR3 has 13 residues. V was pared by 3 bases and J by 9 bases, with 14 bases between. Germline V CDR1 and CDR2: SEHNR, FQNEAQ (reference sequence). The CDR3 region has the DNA TGTGCCAGCAGCTTTAGTGAGGGCCTCGCCCAGTACTTC. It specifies CASSFSEGLAQYF.

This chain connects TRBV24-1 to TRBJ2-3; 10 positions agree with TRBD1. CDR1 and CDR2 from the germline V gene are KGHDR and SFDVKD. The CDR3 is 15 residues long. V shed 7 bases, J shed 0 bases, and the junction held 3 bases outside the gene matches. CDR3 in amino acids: CATRPGQGSTDTQYF. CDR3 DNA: TGTGCCACCAGGCCGGGACAGGGGAGCACAGATACGCAGTATTTT.

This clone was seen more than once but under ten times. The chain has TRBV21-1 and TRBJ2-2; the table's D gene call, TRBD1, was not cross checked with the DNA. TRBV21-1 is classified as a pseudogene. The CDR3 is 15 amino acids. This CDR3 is CASSKGRTGSGELFF. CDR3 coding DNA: TGTGCCAGCAGCAAAGGCAGGACAGGGTCCGGGGAGCTGTTTTTT.

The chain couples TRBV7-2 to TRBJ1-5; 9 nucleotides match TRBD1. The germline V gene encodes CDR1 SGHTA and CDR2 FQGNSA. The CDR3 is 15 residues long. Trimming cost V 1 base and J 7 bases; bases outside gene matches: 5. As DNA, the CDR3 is TGTGCCAGCAGCTTAGGGGGACAGGGATACCAGCCCCAGCATTTT. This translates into CASSLGGQGYQPQHF.